The clone carrying this T cell receptor beta chain was detected once. Antigen: not known. The source of the sample is a study of CD8 T cells in Susac syndrome. Study results and limitations: An acknowledgment was made by the study that its TCR sequencing and HLA analysis involved relatively few individuals.

Random hexamers were used to reverse transcribe roughly 0.45 to 1 ug of RNA. An immunoSEQ multiplex PCR generated amplified TCR beta CDR3 products spanning 54 Vbeta and 13 Jbeta. Each CDR3 protein is one row after TCRdb ran MiXCR on the immunoSEQ multiplex PCR reads. The sample has about 180,000 distinct CDR3 sequences, 90% to 95% seen once. V was shortened by 5 bases and J by 5 bases, with 11 bases between the two germline ends. The CDR3 totals 13 residues. The germline gives CDR1 SGHRS, CDR2 YFSETQ. The specimen sequenced was CD4+ T cells from PBMCs. The J gene is TRBJ2-1, the V gene TRBV5-1; D remains unclear. The source is a human donor with Susac syndrome. Here the CDR3 reads CASRPPPNNEQFF. The CDR3 nucleotides read TGCGCCAGCAGACCCCCTCCGAACAATGAGCAGTTCTTC.